This T cell receptor beta chain was identified in a study of blood T cell repertoires in COVID-19. TCRdb's table, derived via immunoSEQ multiplex PCR, lists solely in-frame clones and lacks some. In the table there are some 300,000 clones, roughly 90% of which are singletons. Germline V gene sequence: CDR1 SGHTS, CDR2 YDEGEE. This CDR3 is built from 15 residues. Deletions cut 0 bases from V and 1 base from J, with 10 bases between. The source of this sequence is a woman in her 30s who had recovered from COVID-19. The gene calls are TRBV5-8 and TRBJ1-1, with D tentatively TRBD1 (5 bases). Sequenced: PBMCs or T cells enriched from blood (not recorded which). The DNA for the CDR3 is TGTGCCAGCAGCTTGGGGGGGGTCGAGAACACTGAAGCTTTCTTT. Translating gives CASSLGGVENTEAFF. The full variable domain, completed using reference TRBV5-8 and TRBJ1-1, is EAGVTQSPTHLIKTRGQQATLRCSPISGHTSVYWYQQALGLGLQFLLWYDEGEERNRGNFPPRFSGRQFPNYSSELNVNALELEDSALYLCASSLGGVENTEAFFGQGTRLTVV.